Below, 5 T cell receptor beta chains from the same sample are listed, as sequenced in a study of CD4 T cells in relation to SARS-CoV-2 and coronaviruses. Unexposed donor CD4+ T cells date from about 2010-2018, before the COVID-19 pandemic. Isolation of CD4+ T cells took place after less than twelve days in culture. Libraries were prepared by immunoSEQ multiplex PCR; TCRdb keeps only in-frame clonotypes and omits some of them. The sample lists more than 20,000 clones, approximately 76% occurring once. Their recognized antigens are unknown. Sample: CD4+ T cells from PBMCs, cultured in vitro. All receptors derive from a human donor in good health.

The J gene is TRBJ2-2, the V gene TRBV7-8; no reliable D call. CDR3 length: 19 residues. Trimming took off 5 bases at V and 2 bases at J, with 24 bases between the two ends. CDR1 SGHVS and CDR2 FQNEAQ come from the germline V gene. The CDR3 DNA is TGTGCCAGCAGCCAACACCGGATCCAAACCCAATCTAACACCGGGGAGCTGTTTTTT. Amino acids: CASSQHRIQTQSNTGELFF.

J is TRBJ2-7 and V is TRBV6-5, with D possibly being TRBD2 (6 bases). This CDR3 comprises 15 residues. Trimming stripped 6 bases from V and 2 bases from J, with 17 bases between. The germline gives CDR1 MNHEY, CDR2 SVGAGI. Written as DNA, the CDR3 is TGTGCCAGCAGAACCTGGTGGGACTCCCCCTACGAGCAGTACTTC. This translates into CASRTWWDSPYEQYF.

The V call is TRBV11-2, the J call TRBJ1-2; the D gene is possibly TRBD1 (5 bases). Trimming took off 0 bases at V and 7 bases at J, with 9 bases between the two ends. This CDR3 has 13 amino acids. Germline CDR1 SGHAT, CDR2 FQNNGV. For the CDR3, the DNA is TGTGCCAGCAGCTTAGAGGGGCTGAGTGGCTACACCTTC. This translates into CASSLEGLSGYTF.

V usage is TRBV28 and J usage is TRBJ1-1, with TRBD1 as a possible D gene (5 bases). Trimming removed 2 bases from V and 0 bases from J, with 10 bases in between. CDR1 and CDR2 from the germline V gene are MDHEN and SYDVKM. The CDR3 runs 15 residues. This CDR3 reads CASSLGTGLNTEAFF. The CDR3 nucleotides are TGTGCCAGCAGTTTAGGCACAGGCCTGAACACTGAAGCTTTCTTT.

The J gene is TRBJ2-1, the V gene TRBV10-3; D perhaps matches TRBD1 (5 bases). CDR3 length: 14 residues. V lost 10 bases, J lost 4 bases, and 17 bases lay in between. Germline lookup yields CDR1 ENHRY and CDR2 SYGVKD. DNA of the CDR3: TGTGCCACCGAAGTCCAGGGTCTGTACAATGAGCAGTTCTTC. Amino acids: CATEVQGLYNEQFF.